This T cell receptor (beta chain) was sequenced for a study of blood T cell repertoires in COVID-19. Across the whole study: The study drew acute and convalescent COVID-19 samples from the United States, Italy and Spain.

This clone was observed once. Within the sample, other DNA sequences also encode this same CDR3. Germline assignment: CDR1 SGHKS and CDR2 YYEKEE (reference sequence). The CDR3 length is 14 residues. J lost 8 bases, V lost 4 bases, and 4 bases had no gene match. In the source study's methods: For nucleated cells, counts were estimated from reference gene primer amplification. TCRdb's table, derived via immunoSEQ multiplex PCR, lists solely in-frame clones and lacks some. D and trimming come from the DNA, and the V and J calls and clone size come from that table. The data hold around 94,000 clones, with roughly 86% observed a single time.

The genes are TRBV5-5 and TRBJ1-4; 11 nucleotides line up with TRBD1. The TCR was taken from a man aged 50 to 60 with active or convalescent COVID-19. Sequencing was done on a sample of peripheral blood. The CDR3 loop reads CASSLGTGGEKLFF. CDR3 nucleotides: TGTGCCAGCAGCCTTGGGACAGGGGGAGAAAAACTGTTTTTT. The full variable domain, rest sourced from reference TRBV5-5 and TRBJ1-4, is DAGVTQSPTHLIKTRGQQVTLRCSPISGHKSVSWYQQVLGQGPQFIFQYYEKEERGRGNFPDRFSARQFPNYSSELNVNALLLGDSALYLCASSLGTGGEKLFFGSGTQLSVL.